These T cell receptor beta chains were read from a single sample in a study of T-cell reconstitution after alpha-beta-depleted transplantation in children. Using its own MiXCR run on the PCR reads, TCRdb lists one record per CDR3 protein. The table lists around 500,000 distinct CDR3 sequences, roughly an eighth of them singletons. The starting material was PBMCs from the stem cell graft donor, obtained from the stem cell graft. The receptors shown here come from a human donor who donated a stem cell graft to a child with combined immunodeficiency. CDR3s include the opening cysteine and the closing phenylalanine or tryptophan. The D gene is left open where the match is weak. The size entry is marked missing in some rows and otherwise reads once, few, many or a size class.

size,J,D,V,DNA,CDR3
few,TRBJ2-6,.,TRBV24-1,TGTGCCACCAGTGACCGACAGAACAAGGCCAACGTCCTGACTTTC,CATSDRQNKANVLTF
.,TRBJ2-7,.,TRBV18,TGTGCCAGCTCACCCCCGACAGGCTACGAGCAGTACTTC,CASSPPTGYEQYF
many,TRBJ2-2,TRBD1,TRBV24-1,TGTGCCACCAGTGACTGGACAGGGCAAGGCACCGGGGAGCTGTTTTTT,CATSDWTGQGTGELFF
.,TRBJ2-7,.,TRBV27,TGTGCCAGCAGTTTACGTGGGACGGAGCTTTACGAGCAGTACTTC,CASSLRGTELYEQYF
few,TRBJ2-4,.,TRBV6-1,TGTGCCAGCAGTGAGGGGGCTTCCGCCAAAAACATTCAGTACTTC,CASSEGASAKNIQYF
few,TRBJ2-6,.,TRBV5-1,TGCGCCAGCAGCGTGTCAACCGGGACGATCTCTGGGGCCAACGTCCTGACTTTC,CASSVSTGTISGANVLTF
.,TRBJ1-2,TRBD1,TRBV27,TGTGCCAGCGCCAGGGGGTATGGCTATGGCTACACCTTC,CASARGYGYGYTF
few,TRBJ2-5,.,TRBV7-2,TGTGCCAGCAGCTTAGTTTCAGGATCCCAAGAGACCCAGTACTTC,CASSLVSGSQETQYF
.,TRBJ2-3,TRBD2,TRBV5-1,TGCGCCAGCAGCTTAGGACTAGCGGGAAGAAATACGCAGTATTTT,CASSLGLAGRNTQYF
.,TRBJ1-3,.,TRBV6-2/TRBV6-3,TGTGCCAGCAGAGCCGGGACTCCTATCTCTGGAAACACCATATATTTT,CASRAGTPISGNTIYF
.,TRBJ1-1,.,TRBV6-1,TGTGCCAGCAGTGCCCCCGCGGGGGTGGTCACTGAAGCTTTCTTT,CASSAPAGVVTEAFF
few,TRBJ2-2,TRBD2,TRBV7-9,TGTGCCAGCAGCTCGCGGGAGGAAGGACTGTTTTTT,CASSSREEGLFF
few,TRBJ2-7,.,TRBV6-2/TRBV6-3,TGTGCCAGCAGTTACCGCCCGCGGCCGAGCTCCTACGAGCAGTACTTC,CASSYRPRPSSYEQYF
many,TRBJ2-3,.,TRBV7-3,TGTGCCAGCAGCCCCGGGGTAGCTCGTCCCACAGATACGCAGTATTTT,CASSPGVARPTDTQYF
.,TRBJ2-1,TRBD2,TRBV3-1,TGTGCCAGCAGCCAAGGGACTAGCGGGATTCATGAGCAGTTCTTC,CASSQGTSGIHEQFF
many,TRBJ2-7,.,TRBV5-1,TGCGCCAGCAGCTTGGGGGGGTGGGCGATGCCCCTATACGAGCAGTACTTC,CASSLGGWAMPLYEQYF
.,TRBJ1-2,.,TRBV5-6,TGTGCCAGCAGCCATGAACCCTCGACGGATGGCTACACCTTC,CASSHEPSTDGYTF
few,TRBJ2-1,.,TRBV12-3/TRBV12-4,TGTGCCAGCAGGGGGGTCGGTGGGGGTAGAGGGCAGTTCTTC,CASRGVGGGRGQFF
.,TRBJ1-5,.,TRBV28,TGTGCCAGCAAGGACGCCTGGACATACTCTAATCAGCCCCAGCATTTT,CASKDAWTYSNQPQHF
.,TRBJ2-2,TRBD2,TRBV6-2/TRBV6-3,TGTGCCAGCAGTTACGCCCAGGGGACTAGCGTTTACACCGGGGAGCTGTTTTTT,CASSYAQGTSVYTGELFF
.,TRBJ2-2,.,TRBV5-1,TGCGCCAGCAGCTGGACCACTAACACCGGGGAGCTGTTTTTT,CASSWTTNTGELFF
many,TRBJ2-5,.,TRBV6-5,TGTGCCAGCAGTTACCCTACCCGGGCGGAGGGGCTCCGGGAGACCCAGTACTTC,CASSYPTRAEGLRETQYF
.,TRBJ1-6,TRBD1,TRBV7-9,TGTGCCAGCAGTCCACAGGGGGCAAATTCACCCCTCCACTTT,CASSPQGANSPLHF
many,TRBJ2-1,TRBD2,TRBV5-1,TGCGCCAGCAGTCTGGAATGGCGGGGACTAACATACAATGAGCAGTTCTTC,CASSLEWRGLTYNEQFF
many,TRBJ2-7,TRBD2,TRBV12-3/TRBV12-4,TGTGCCAGCAACTTGGGGACTAGCGGGAACAAGCAGTACTTC,CASNLGTSGNKQYF
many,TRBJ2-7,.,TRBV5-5,TGTGCCAGCCGCCTCGGATTCGAGCAGTACTTC,CASRLGFEQYF
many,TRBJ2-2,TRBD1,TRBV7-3,TGTGCCAGCAGCCTCGACAGGGCCGGGGAGCTGTTTTTT,CASSLDRAGELFF
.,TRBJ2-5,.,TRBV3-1,TGTGCCAGCAGCCAAGATACTAACCAAGAGACCCAGTACTTC,CASSQDTNQETQYF
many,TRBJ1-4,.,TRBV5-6,TGTGCCAGCAGCTCTTCCATAAGTATAGATCGGAAACTGTTTTTT,CASSSSISIDRKLFF
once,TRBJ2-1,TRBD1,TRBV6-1,TGTGCCAGCCGGAACAGGGGGGTCGTCAATGAGCAGTTCTTC,CASRNRGVVNEQFF
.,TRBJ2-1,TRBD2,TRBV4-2,TGTGCCAGCGGGAGGGGCGAATATAATGAGCAGTTCTTC,CASGRGEYNEQFF
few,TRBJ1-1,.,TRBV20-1,TGCAGTGCTGGGGTCCTGAACACTGAAGCTTTCTTT,CSAGVLNTEAFF
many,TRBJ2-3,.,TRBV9,TGTGCCAGCAGCGACAGGTCGTACACAGATACGCAGTATTTT,CASSDRSYTDTQYF
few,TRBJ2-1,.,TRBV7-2,TGTGCCAGCAGCTTTAGTGCAGCACAATCTCATGAGCAGTTCTTC,CASSFSAAQSHEQFF
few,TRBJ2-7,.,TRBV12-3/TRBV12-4,TGTGCCAGCAGACCCGGACGGGTATACGAGCAGTACTTC,CASRPGRVYEQYF
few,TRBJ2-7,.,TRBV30,TGTGCCTGGAGGGACAGTCGATACGAGCAGTACTTC,CAWRDSRYEQYF
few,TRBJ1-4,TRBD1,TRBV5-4,TGTGCCAGCAGCTCCTACCGGGACAGGGACGAAAAACTGTTTTTT,CASSSYRDRDEKLFF
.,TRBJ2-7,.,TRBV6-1,TGTGCCAGCAGCACCAGGGGGGGGCTTCTCGAGCAGTACTTC,CASSTRGGLLEQYF
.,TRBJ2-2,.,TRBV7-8,TGTGCCAGCAGCTTTTTCGAGGGGAACACCGGGGAGCTGTTTTTT,CASSFFEGNTGELFF
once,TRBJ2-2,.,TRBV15,TGTGCCACCAAGGCTGGCGGAGGGACCGGGGAGCTGTTTTTT,CATKAGGGTGELFF
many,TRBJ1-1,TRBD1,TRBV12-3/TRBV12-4,TGTGCCAGCAGTTCAGCCGGACAGGGGTTCACTGAAGCTTTCTTT,CASSSAGQGFTEAFF
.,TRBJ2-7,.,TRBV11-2,TGTGCCAGCAGCTTAGGACCGGGACAAACCTACGAGCAGTACTTC,CASSLGPGQTYEQYF
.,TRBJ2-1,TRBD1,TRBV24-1,TGTGCCACCAGTGATTTAAGAGGGGGGACAGGGGAAAACAATGAGCAGTTCTTC,CATSDLRGGTGENNEQFF
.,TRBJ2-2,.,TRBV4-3,TGCGCCAGCAGCCATGGCCCGGTACCGAGGACCGGGGAGCTGTTTTTT,CASSHGPVPRTGELFF
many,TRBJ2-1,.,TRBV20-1,TGCAGTGCACAACTCAGTCGGCTAGCGCCGTACAATGAGCAGTTCTTC,CSAQLSRLAPYNEQFF
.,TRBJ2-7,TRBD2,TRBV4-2,TGTGCCAGCAGCCAAGGGTACCGGGAGGGAGAATACGAGCAGTACTTC,CASSQGYREGEYEQYF
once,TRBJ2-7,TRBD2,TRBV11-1,TGTGCCAGCAGCTCCAGCAGGGATAGCGGGAGGGCCTTTGGGTCCTACGAGCAGTACTTC,CASSSSRDSGRAFGSYEQYF
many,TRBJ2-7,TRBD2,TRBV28,TGTGCCAGCAGGGGTATTGGGACTACCCACTACGAGCAGTACTTC,CASRGIGTTHYEQYF
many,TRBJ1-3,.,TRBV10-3,TGTGCCATCAGTGACAGCCCCTCTGGAAACACCATATATTTT,CAISDSPSGNTIYF